Each of the 14 T cell receptor beta chains below was sequenced from the same sample in a study of blood T cells in healthy people across ages. The second PCR ran roughly 6 to 11 cycles with a sample-barcoded 5' primer and J-beta primers. Using its own MiXCR run on the 5' RACE reads, TCRdb lists one record per CDR3 protein. The sample has around 800,000 distinct CDR3 sequences, about 59% seen once; the top ten hold about 30%. The sequencing input was blood. These receptor sequences come from a man aged 25 to 40 in good health.

This clonotype came up a few times. CDR3 nucleotide sequence: TGTGCCAGCAGTTTACCTCCTCCCCCTGAAGCTTTCTTT. Translation gives CASSLPPPPEAFF. The chain links TRBV12-3 or TRBV12-4 to TRBJ1-1; D remains unclear. The CDR3 covers 13 residues. Deletions cut 2 bases from V and 6 bases from J, with 10 bases between.

The chain links TRBV20-1 to TRBJ2-4; 9 bases fit TRBD1. Near its end, the DNA agrees better with TRBJ2-7, so the J call may be wrong. Per germline, CDR1 DFQATT and CDR2 SNEGSKA (reference sequence). There are 14 residues in the CDR3. The chain's CDR3 is CSAHAPDRGSEQYF. Written as DNA, the CDR3 is TGCAGTGCCCACGCCCCGGACAGGGGTTCCGAGCAGTACTTC.

This chain joins TRBV5-1 and TRBJ1-4; 7 nucleotides match TRBD1. This CDR3 contains 14 residues. Germline lookup yields CDR1 SGHRS and CDR2 YFSETQ. Losses at the gene ends were 3 bases for V and 8 bases for J; bases not matched to a gene: 7. The CDR3 coding sequence is TGCGCCAGCAGCTCTGGACAGGTGTCGGAAAAACTGTTTTTT. Amino acid sequence: CASSSGQVSEKLFF. The complete variable domain, with remaining parts taken from reference TRBV5-1 and TRBJ1-4, reads KAGVTQTPRYLIKTRGQQVTLSCSPISGHRSVSWYQQTPGQGLQFLFEYFSETQRNKGNFPGRFSGRQFSNSRSEMNVSTLELGDSALYLCASSSGQVSEKLFFGSGTQLSVL.

This rearrangement joins TRBV4-3 to TRBJ1-2, with 12 bases lining up with TRBD1. CDR1 and CDR2 from the germline V gene are LGHNA and YSLEER. The CDR3 covers 15 residues. Trimming cost V 2 bases and J 7 bases; bases outside gene matches: 5. The CDR3 protein is CASSQRDRGRLGYTF. The DNA of the CDR3 is TGCGCCAGCAGCCAAAGGGACAGGGGGCGACTTGGCTACACCTTC.

The sample holds a few counts of this clonotype. The rearrangement uses TRBV27 and TRBJ1-4; possibly TRBD1 for D (5 bases). There are 14 residues in the CDR3. Germline CDR1 and CDR2: MNHEY and SMNVEV (reference sequence). V lost 3 bases and J 8 bases, leaving 13 bases between the germline ends. The CDR3 region is CASSLRQGWEKLFF. The CDR3 DNA follows: TGTGCCAGCAGTTTGAGGCAGGGTTGGGAAAAACTGTTTTTT.

CDR3 protein: CASSQAGHPQETQYF. Here the CDR3 DNA reads TGTGCCAGCAGCCAAGCGGGACACCCACAAGAGACCCAGTACTTC. V and J are TRBV7-3 and TRBJ2-5; D might be TRBD2 (7 bases). Trimming shortened V by 5 bases and J by 2 bases, and 15 bases separated the two germline ends. Germline loops: CDR1 SGHTA, CDR2 FQGTGA. The CDR3 has 15 amino acids.

The chain employs TRBV29-1 and TRBJ1-6; 7 nucleotides agree with TRBD1. The CDR3 has 13 residues. From germline, CDR1 is SQVTM and CDR2 ANQGSEA. The V segment lost 6 bases and the J segment 7 bases; nucleotides outside the gene matches: 6. The CDR3 coding sequence is TGCAGCGTCGGGACAGAGCGGAATTCACCCCTCCACTTT. It encodes CSVGTERNSPLHF.

The rearrangement joins TRBV10-3 to TRBJ2-7; 9 bases fit TRBD1. The length of the CDR3 is 15 residues. CDR1 is ENHRY and CDR2 is SYGVKD in the germline V gene. Losses at the gene ends were 1 base for V and 4 bases for J; bases not matched to a gene: 5. CDR3 amino acids: CAISEWDRVSYEQYF. The CDR3 DNA follows: TGTGCCATCAGTGAGTGGGACAGGGTTTCGTACGAGCAGTACTTC.

The sample holds a few counts of this clonotype. This rearrangement joins TRBV4-3 to TRBJ2-6; no clear D gene. The CDR3 covers 18 residues. Trimming left V 0 bases short and J 0 bases short, with 12 bases between. The germline V gene has CDR1 LGHNA and CDR2 YSLEER. The CDR3 DNA follows: TGCGCCAGCAGCCAAGAGGCCCCGAACACCTCTGGGGCCAACGTCCTGACTTTC. Protein: CASSQEAPNTSGANVLTF.

The gene calls are TRBV6-2 or TRBV6-3 and TRBJ2-5; D may correspond to TRBD1 or TRBD2 (5 bases each). The CDR3 length is 14 residues. Germline V gene sequence: CDR1 MNHEY, CDR2 SVGEGT. V dropped 7 bases and J dropped 2 bases, with 14 bases sitting between them. The CDR3 loop is CASNPGRTQETQYF. The CDR3 DNA follows: TGTGCCAGCAACCCGGGACGTACACAAGAGACCCAGTACTTC.

The chain couples TRBV3-1 to TRBJ2-5; 9 positions match TRBD2. The germline V gene has CDR1 LGHDT and CDR2 YNNKEL (reference sequence). The trim removed 6 bases at V and 5 bases at J, leaving 7 bases unmatched. This CDR3 is 14 amino acids long. The CDR3 spells CASRLRAGGETQYF. The CDR3 nucleotides read TGTGCCAGCAGGTTACGAGCGGGGGGCGAGACCCAGTACTTC.

The chain has TRBV6-2 or TRBV6-3 and TRBJ2-1; D gene ambiguous. CDR1 MNHEY and CDR2 SVGEGT come from the germline V gene. With 4 bases removed from V and 12 bases from J, the gap between germline ends came to 10 bases. The length of the CDR3 is 11 residues. CDR3 nucleotides: TGTGCCAGCAGTTTCCCGTCCGGGCAGTTCTTC. It yields the protein CASSFPSGQFF.

This clonotype was detected only once. In nucleotides, the CDR3 is TGTGCCAGCAGGGATGGGACAGGACAAGAGACCCAGTACTTC. Translating gives CASRDGTGQETQYF. This sequence joins TRBV13 and TRBJ2-5; 8 nucleotides line up with TRBD1. This CDR3 spans 14 amino acids. After removal of 6 bases from V and 2 bases from J, the junction contained 5 bases not matched to a gene. The germline V gene encodes CDR1 PRHDT and CDR2 FYEKMQ (reference sequence). The variable domain in full, completed from reference TRBV13 and TRBJ2-5, reads AAGVIQSPRHLIKEKRETATLKCYPIPRHDTVYWYQQGPGQDPQFLISFYEKMQSDKGSIPDRFSAQQFSDYHSELNMSSLELGDSALYFCASRDGTGQETQYFGPGTRLLVL.

A few counts support this clonotype. In nucleotides, the CDR3 is TGTGCCAGCAGTTACGACGGGGAGGGGTCCTACGAGCAGTACTTC. Translating it yields CASSYDGEGSYEQYF. The chain uses TRBV6-2 or TRBV6-3 and TRBJ2-7; 7 bases are a match to TRBD2. Germline V gene lookup returns CDR1 MNHEY and CDR2 SVGEGT. There are 15 residues in the CDR3. Germline trimming cut 2 bases from V and 1 base from J; bases unmatched to any gene: 5.